This T cell receptor beta chain appears in the sequencing data of a study of blood T cell repertoires in COVID-19. About the research overall: Sample material is recorded as cDNA or gDNA derived from T cells, B-cell-depleted T cells, or PBMCs.

Germline CDR1 reads ENHRY; CDR2 reads SYGVKD. CDR3 length: 14 amino acids. V was pared by 0 bases and J by 6 bases, with 11 bases between. Measured with immunoSEQ multiplex PCR; TCRdb has only the in-frame clones, and not every one. The sample gives 75,000 to 95,000 clones, 90% to 95% of which show up once; more than 1.5% is in the top ten. V is TRBV10-3 and J is TRBJ1-2; D uncertain. The sequencing sample was made of peripheral blood. The sequence derives from a man aged 55 to 70 with acute or convalescent COVID-19. The CDR3 sequence is CAISESAGLDGYTF. DNA of the CDR3: TGTGCCATCAGTGAGTCAGCAGGCTTAGATGGCTACACCTTC.